These T cell receptor beta chains were read from a single sample in a study of T cell changes during pregnancy in multiple sclerosis. TCRdb keeps only in-frame clones here, not all; method: immunoSEQ multiplex PCR. The table has 70,000 or so clones, around 92% seen once. The material was peripheral blood, obtained in the third trimester of pregnancy. The receptors originated from a female donor in good health, enrolled as a control in a pregnancy study. Both conserved end residues are part of each CDR3. Fields, in order: V gene, D gene, J gene, clone size, CDR3 DNA, CDR3 protein. A D gene is named only where the DNA matches it firmly. Clone size appears in some rows only: once, few, many, or a class for an expanded clone.

v_call: TRBV7-6; d_call: -; j_call: TRBJ2-7; clone_size: once; cdr3_nt: TGTGCCAGCAGCTTAGCGCGGGATACAGGGGTTATTCCCTACGAGCAGTACTTC; cdr3_aa: CASSLARDTGVIPYEQYF
v_call: TRBV18; d_call: -; j_call: TRBJ1-2; clone_size: -; cdr3_nt: TGTGCCAGCTCACCAAACAGGGAGGGCTACACCTTC; cdr3_aa: CASSPNREGYTF
v_call: TRBV11-3; d_call: -; j_call: TRBJ2-5; clone_size: -; cdr3_nt: TGTGCCAGCAGCCGGCATCCGGGGGTTGGAGAGACCCAGTACTTC; cdr3_aa: CASSRHPGVGETQYF
v_call: TRBV27; d_call: TRBD1; j_call: TRBJ2-7; clone_size: -; cdr3_nt: TGTGCCAGCAGAGTTGGGTTATACGGGACAGGCAGAGCCTACGAGCAGTACTTC; cdr3_aa: CASRVGLYGTGRAYEQYF
v_call: TRBV18; d_call: -; j_call: TRBJ1-1; clone_size: -; cdr3_nt: TGTGCCAGCTCATCCCAGGGGAACACTGAAGCTTTCTTT; cdr3_aa: CASSSQGNTEAFF
v_call: TRBV6-5; d_call: -; j_call: TRBJ2-3; clone_size: -; cdr3_nt: TGTGCCAGCGGGGCTAGCGAATTTGCAGATACGCAGTATTTT; cdr3_aa: CASGASEFADTQYF
v_call: TRBV28; d_call: -; j_call: TRBJ1-2; clone_size: -; cdr3_nt: TGTGCCAGCAGTTTAACGGGGGGGCCGGAGTATGGCTACACCTTC; cdr3_aa: CASSLTGGPEYGYTF
v_call: TRBV7-9; d_call: -; j_call: TRBJ2-5; clone_size: -; cdr3_nt: TGTGCCGGTTGGGAGCAGTACCAAGAGACCCAGTACTTC; cdr3_aa: CAGWEQYQETQYF
v_call: TRBV28; d_call: TRBD1; j_call: TRBJ1-4; clone_size: -; cdr3_nt: TGTGCCAGCCTAGGGGGCCGTAATGAAAAACTGTTTTTT; cdr3_aa: CASLGGRNEKLFF
v_call: TRBV28; d_call: -; j_call: TRBJ1-1; clone_size: -; cdr3_nt: TGTGCCGCGGGAGGGTCCCCAGAGACTGAAGCTTTCTTT; cdr3_aa: CAAGGSPETEAFF
v_call: TRBV15; d_call: TRBD1; j_call: TRBJ1-3; clone_size: -; cdr3_nt: TGTGCCACCTTCGGACAGGGTGACGGATGGTCAGGAAACACCATATATTTT; cdr3_aa: CATFGQGDGWSGNTIYF
v_call: TRBV28; d_call: TRBD2; j_call: TRBJ2-7; clone_size: -; cdr3_nt: TGTGCCAGCAACGCGGGAGCTGTCTACGAGCAGTACTTC; cdr3_aa: CASNAGAVYEQYF
v_call: TRBV7-2; d_call: TRBD1; j_call: TRBJ1-6; clone_size: -; cdr3_nt: TGTGCCAGCAGCGTGGGACAGGGGAATTCACCCCTCCACTTT; cdr3_aa: CASSVGQGNSPLHF
v_call: TRBV6-5; d_call: TRBD1; j_call: TRBJ2-7; clone_size: -; cdr3_nt: TGTGCCAGCAGTCCTCACGCCGGACAGGTGTATGAGCAGTACTTC; cdr3_aa: CASSPHAGQVYEQYF
v_call: TRBV7-2; d_call: TRBD2; j_call: TRBJ2-1; clone_size: -; cdr3_nt: TGTGCCAGCAGCCTAACTAGCGGGGGGTCAAATGAGCAGTTCTTC; cdr3_aa: CASSLTSGGSNEQFF
v_call: TRBV7-2; d_call: TRBD2; j_call: TRBJ2-1; clone_size: -; cdr3_nt: TGTGCCAGCAGCTTAGCGTTAGTAGCGGGGGCTTACAATGAGCAGTTCTTC; cdr3_aa: CASSLALVAGAYNEQFF
v_call: TRBV25-1; d_call: -; j_call: TRBJ1-3; clone_size: once; cdr3_nt: TGTGCCAGCAGTGGACAGGGAAACACCATATATTTT; cdr3_aa: CASSGQGNTIYF
v_call: TRBV10-3; d_call: TRBD2; j_call: TRBJ2-3; clone_size: -; cdr3_nt: TGTGCCATCAGTGGTAGCGGGAGGGCCTGGAGCGCAGATACGCAGTATTTT; cdr3_aa: CAISGSGRAWSADTQYF
v_call: TRBV20-1; d_call: -; j_call: TRBJ1-1; clone_size: -; cdr3_nt: TGCAGTGCCCCCAGGGAACTTGAAGCTTTCTTT; cdr3_aa: CSAPRELEAFF
v_call: TRBV28; d_call: -; j_call: TRBJ1-2; clone_size: -; cdr3_nt: TGTGCCAGCAATACAGGCCCCAAGGGCTACACCTTC; cdr3_aa: CASNTGPKGYTF
v_call: TRBV5-6; d_call: -; j_call: TRBJ1-5; clone_size: -; cdr3_nt: TGTGCCAGCAGTTTCAGTAGCGATCAGCCCCAGCATTTT; cdr3_aa: CASSFSSDQPQHF
v_call: TRBV6-4; d_call: TRBD1; j_call: TRBJ2-3; clone_size: -; cdr3_nt: TGTGCCAGCAGTTCAAGGGACAGGGTGACAGATACGCAGTATTTT; cdr3_aa: CASSSRDRVTDTQYF
v_call: TRBV28; d_call: -; j_call: TRBJ1-2; clone_size: -; cdr3_nt: TGTGCCAGCAGTTTTGCCAGGGTAGGCTACACCTTC; cdr3_aa: CASSFARVGYTF
v_call: TRBV19; d_call: -; j_call: TRBJ2-7; clone_size: once; cdr3_nt: TGTGCCAGTAGGGACAGCCTAGTATCCTACGAGCAGTACTTC; cdr3_aa: CASRDSLVSYEQYF
v_call: TRBV11-2; d_call: TRBD2; j_call: TRBJ2-2; clone_size: -; cdr3_nt: TGTGCCAGCAGGTCTCGGGGGGGCCCCCCCGGGGAGCTGTTTTTT; cdr3_aa: CASRSRGGPPGELFF
v_call: TRBV11-2; d_call: -; j_call: TRBJ2-7; clone_size: -; cdr3_nt: TGTGCCAGCAGCTTCGAGGCCGACGTCGAGCAGTACTTC; cdr3_aa: CASSFEADVEQYF
v_call: TRBV30; d_call: -; j_call: TRBJ1-2; clone_size: -; cdr3_nt: TGTGCCTGGAACCTAAAACTAGGACAGCCGCACACCTTC; cdr3_aa: CAWNLKLGQPHTF
v_call: TRBV28; d_call: TRBD1; j_call: TRBJ1-2; clone_size: -; cdr3_nt: TGTGCCAGCAGTTTATGGGGACAGGGGGTAGGTGATGGCTACACCTTC; cdr3_aa: CASSLWGQGVGDGYTF
v_call: TRBV6-5; d_call: -; j_call: TRBJ2-5; clone_size: -; cdr3_nt: TGTGCCAGCAGTTACTCGATTTCTGGCTTAGAGACCCAGTACTTC; cdr3_aa: CASSYSISGLETQYF
v_call: TRBV18; d_call: TRBD1; j_call: TRBJ1-2; clone_size: -; cdr3_nt: TGTGCCAGCTCACCACTAGACAGGGCTGAGGGCTACACCTTC; cdr3_aa: CASSPLDRAEGYTF
v_call: TRBV4-2; d_call: TRBD1; j_call: TRBJ2-7; clone_size: -; cdr3_nt: TGTGCCAGCAGCCAGCGGACAGGGGCAACCTACGAGCAGTACTTC; cdr3_aa: CASSQRTGATYEQYF
v_call: TRBV19; d_call: -; j_call: TRBJ1-2; clone_size: -; cdr3_nt: TGTGCCAGTAGCTCTGCGGTTCGGGTCGTCACAGCGGGTGGCTACACCTTC; cdr3_aa: CASSSAVRVVTAGGYTF
v_call: TRBV6-4; d_call: -; j_call: TRBJ2-3; clone_size: -; cdr3_nt: TGTGCCAGCAGTGTGAGTTTGGGGGCTGCAGATACGCAGTATTTT; cdr3_aa: CASSVSLGAADTQYF
v_call: TRBV19; d_call: -; j_call: TRBJ2-3; clone_size: once; cdr3_nt: TGTGCCAGTAGTCCCCAACAGGGATTGAGCACAGATACGCAGTATTTT; cdr3_aa: CASSPQQGLSTDTQYF
v_call: TRBV5-1; d_call: -; j_call: TRBJ2-5; clone_size: -; cdr3_nt: TGCGCCAGCAGCGGGACATCCGTGGCCGAGACCCAGTACTTC; cdr3_aa: CASSGTSVAETQYF
v_call: TRBV25-1; d_call: TRBD1; j_call: TRBJ2-1; clone_size: -; cdr3_nt: TGTGCCAGCAGTGAAAGGCCCGCGACAGGGGTGCAGTTCTTC; cdr3_aa: CASSERPATGVQFF
v_call: TRBV4-3; d_call: TRBD2; j_call: TRBJ2-3; clone_size: -; cdr3_nt: TGCGCCAGCAGCCCAAATAGCGGGAGGCACACAGATACGCAGTATTTT; cdr3_aa: CASSPNSGRHTDTQYF
v_call: TRBV30; d_call: TRBD2; j_call: TRBJ2-2; clone_size: -; cdr3_nt: TGTGCCTGGAGTGGACTAGCGTACACCGGGGAGCTGTTTTTT; cdr3_aa: CAWSGLAYTGELFF
v_call: TRBV27; d_call: -; j_call: TRBJ1-1; clone_size: few; cdr3_nt: TGTGCCAGCAGTTTATTACAGGGACGCACTGAAGCTTTCTTT; cdr3_aa: CASSLLQGRTEAFF
v_call: TRBV28; d_call: TRBD2; j_call: TRBJ2-1; clone_size: -; cdr3_nt: TGTGCCAGCAGTCCCCGGGTAGCGGGAGTAGGGAATGAGCAGTTCTTC; cdr3_aa: CASSPRVAGVGNEQFF
v_call: TRBV28; d_call: -; j_call: TRBJ2-5; clone_size: once; cdr3_nt: TGTGCCAGCAGCCGTGAGGGTTACTATCAAGAGACCCAGTACTTC; cdr3_aa: CASSREGYYQETQYF
v_call: TRBV10-3; d_call: -; j_call: TRBJ1-1; clone_size: -; cdr3_nt: TGTGCCATCAGCAGGGGATCTGATGCTGAAGCTTTCTTT; cdr3_aa: CAISRGSDAEAFF
v_call: TRBV5-8; d_call: TRBD2; j_call: TRBJ2-7; clone_size: -; cdr3_nt: TGTGCCAGCAGGTTGACCGGGACTAGCGGGAGCCTCTACGAGCAGTACTTC; cdr3_aa: CASRLTGTSGSLYEQYF
v_call: TRBV6-5; d_call: -; j_call: TRBJ2-5; clone_size: -; cdr3_nt: TGTGCCAGCAGTTCTAGCCTTCCGGGTATTCAAGAGACCCAGTACTTC; cdr3_aa: CASSSSLPGIQETQYF
v_call: TRBV28; d_call: -; j_call: TRBJ2-1; clone_size: -; cdr3_nt: TGTGCCAGCAGGGGTTCTAGCATTGGCGAGCAGTTCTTC; cdr3_aa: CASRGSSIGEQFF
v_call: TRBV18; d_call: TRBD1; j_call: TRBJ1-2; clone_size: -; cdr3_nt: TGTGCCAGCTCACCCAACCGGGACAGGGACTGTACCTTC; cdr3_aa: CASSPNRDRDCTF
v_call: TRBV18; d_call: -; j_call: TRBJ1-5; clone_size: -; cdr3_nt: TGTGCCAGCTCGCCATGGGGGGTTCGGAGCAATCAGCCCCAGCATTTT; cdr3_aa: CASSPWGVRSNQPQHF
v_call: TRBV10-3; d_call: TRBD2; j_call: TRBJ2-1; clone_size: -; cdr3_nt: TGTGCCATCAGTGAGAGCGGGAGAGTGGAACTAATGGACAATGAGCAGTTCTTC; cdr3_aa: CAISESGRVELMDNEQFF
v_call: TRBV19; d_call: -; j_call: TRBJ2-6; clone_size: -; cdr3_nt: TGTGCCAGCGGACTCCGCGGTTCTGGGGCCAACGTCCTGACTTTC; cdr3_aa: CASGLRGSGANVLTF
v_call: TRBV19; d_call: -; j_call: TRBJ1-6; clone_size: -; cdr3_nt: TGTGCCAGTAGTCCATACAGGGAGAGGTATTCACCCCTCCACTTT; cdr3_aa: CASSPYRERYSPLHF
v_call: TRBV4-1; d_call: -; j_call: TRBJ2-1; clone_size: few; cdr3_nt: TGCGCCAGCAGACCTGGACTGGGCCGCTCCTACAATGAGCAGTTCTTC; cdr3_aa: CASRPGLGRSYNEQFF
v_call: TRBV27; d_call: -; j_call: TRBJ1-5; clone_size: few; cdr3_nt: TGTGCCAGCAGTTTTCATAGCAATCAGCCCCAGCATTTT; cdr3_aa: CASSFHSNQPQHF
v_call: TRBV7-2; d_call: -; j_call: TRBJ1-2; clone_size: few; cdr3_nt: TGTGCCAGCAGCCCAGGACTTAACTATGGCTACACCTTC; cdr3_aa: CASSPGLNYGYTF